This is a list of T cell receptor beta chains from one sample in a study of T cell responses to AZD1222 COVID-19 vaccine. The table came from immunoSEQ multiplex PCR; TCRdb's copy has only in-frame clones and leaves some out. This sample has about 160,000 clones, with 75% to 95% found just once. The sample consisted of peripheral blood, taken 28 days after the second AZD1222 dose. These receptors originate from an adult who received the AZD1222 COVID-19 vaccine. The CDR3 runs from the conserved cysteine through the conserved F or W. A D gene is named only where the DNA matches it firmly. Size is omitted from some rows. Given values are once, few, many or a class for expanded clones.

CDR3 protein: CASSVTLGSYTF
CDR3 DNA: TGTGCCAGCAGCGTTACACTAGGGTCCTACACCTTC
D gene: .
clone size: .
J gene: TRBJ1-2
V gene: TRBV14

CDR3 protein: CASSPTSGPYEQYF
CDR3 DNA: TGTGCCAGCTCACCCACTAGCGGACCCTACGAGCAGTACTTC
D gene: TRBD2
clone size: many
J gene: TRBJ2-7
V gene: TRBV18

CDR3 protein: CASSPQGGTEAFF
CDR3 DNA: TGTGCCAGTAGTCCCCAGGGGGGCACTGAAGCTTTCTTT
D gene: TRBD1
clone size: .
J gene: TRBJ1-1
V gene: TRBV19

CDR3 protein: CASSHATQGSEQFF
CDR3 DNA: TGTGCCAGCAGCCACGCGACGCAGGGTAGTGAGCAGTTCTTC
D gene: .
clone size: .
J gene: TRBJ2-1
V gene: TRBV3-1/TRBV3-2

CDR3 protein: CASSDTGGGYTF
CDR3 DNA: TGCGCCAGCAGCGATACAGGGGGTGGCTACACCTTC
D gene: TRBD1
clone size: .
J gene: TRBJ1-2
V gene: TRBV5-1

CDR3 protein: CASSGLLLEPQHF
CDR3 DNA: TGTGCCAGCTCGGGACTCCTCTTGGAGCCCCAGCATTTT
D gene: .
clone size: .
J gene: TRBJ1-5
V gene: TRBV2

CDR3 protein: CASSLNPTSDTDTQYF
CDR3 DNA: TGCGCCAGCAGCTTGAACCCGACTAGCGACACAGATACGCAGTATTTT
D gene: TRBD2
clone size: .
J gene: TRBJ2-3
V gene: TRBV5-1

CDR3 protein: CASSRTNLAQFF
CDR3 DNA: TGTGCCAGCAGCCGTACCAACTTGGCGCAGTTCTTC
D gene: .
clone size: .
J gene: TRBJ2-1
V gene: TRBV5-4

CDR3 protein: CASSFLDREGQPQHF
CDR3 DNA: TGTGCCAGCAGTTTCCTCGACAGGGAGGGTCAGCCCCAGCATTTT
D gene: TRBD1
clone size: .
J gene: TRBJ1-5
V gene: TRBV6-2/TRBV6-3

CDR3 protein: CASSPERRVANYGYTF
CDR3 DNA: TGTGCCAGCAGCCCCGAACGACGGGTAGCTAACTATGGCTACACCTTC
D gene: .
clone size: once
J gene: TRBJ1-2
V gene: TRBV7-8

CDR3 protein: CASSPGQAYEQYF
CDR3 DNA: TGCGCCAGCAGCCCGGGACAGGCCTACGAGCAGTACTTC
D gene: TRBD1
clone size: .
J gene: TRBJ2-7
V gene: TRBV10-1

CDR3 protein: CASSLAATGVYNEQFF
CDR3 DNA: TGTGCCAGCAGCTTAGCCGCGACAGGGGTATACAATGAGCAGTTCTTC
D gene: TRBD1
clone size: .
J gene: TRBJ2-1
V gene: TRBV11-2

CDR3 protein: CASSLGLNNEQFF
CDR3 DNA: TGTGCCAGCAGCTTAGGACTGAACAATGAGCAGTTCTTC
D gene: .
clone size: .
J gene: TRBJ2-1
V gene: TRBV11-2

CDR3 protein: CASSQAPPSTDTQYF
CDR3 DNA: TGTGCCAGCAGCCAAGCCCCTCCCAGCACAGATACGCAGTATTTT
D gene: .
clone size: .
J gene: TRBJ2-3
V gene: TRBV3-1/TRBV3-2

CDR3 protein: CASSYPGLTYGYTF
CDR3 DNA: TGTGCCAGCAGTTACCCTGGACTGACGTATGGCTACACCTTC
D gene: .
clone size: .
J gene: TRBJ1-2
V gene: TRBV6-6

CDR3 protein: CASSQDLLAGEHEQYF
CDR3 DNA: TGTGCCAGCAGCCAAGATCTCCTAGCGGGAGAGCACGAGCAGTACTTC
D gene: TRBD2
clone size: .
J gene: TRBJ2-7
V gene: TRBV3-1/TRBV3-2

CDR3 protein: CASSLELRSSYNEQFF
CDR3 DNA: TGTGCCAGCAGCTTGGAACTCCGGAGCTCCTACAATGAGCAGTTCTTC
D gene: .
clone size: .
J gene: TRBJ2-1
V gene: TRBV5-4

CDR3 protein: CASSISKRDYSYNEQFF
CDR3 DNA: TGTGCCAGTAGTATATCCAAGCGGGATTACTCCTACAATGAGCAGTTCTTC
D gene: TRBD2
clone size: .
J gene: TRBJ2-1
V gene: TRBV19

CDR3 protein: CASSQTDVMTPTKGYTF
CDR3 DNA: TGCGCCAGCAGCCAGACTGATGTCATGACCCCGACGAAAGGCTACACCTTC
D gene: .
clone size: .
J gene: TRBJ1-2
V gene: TRBV4-1

CDR3 protein: CATSPEEVWAEAFF
CDR3 DNA: TGTGCCACCAGCCCCGAGGAGGTATGGGCTGAAGCTTTCTTT
D gene: .
clone size: .
J gene: TRBJ1-1
V gene: TRBV15

CDR3 protein: CASSWDLSEQFF
CDR3 DNA: TGTGCCAGCAGCTGGGACCTGAGTGAGCAGTTCTTC
D gene: .
clone size: .
J gene: TRBJ2-1
V gene: TRBV7-8

CDR3 protein: CASSQDLTERGYGYTF
CDR3 DNA: TGTGCCAGCAGCCAAGATCTTACAGAAAGGGGATATGGCTACACCTTC
D gene: .
clone size: .
J gene: TRBJ1-2
V gene: TRBV4-2

CDR3 protein: CASSIVSAAYSNQPQHF
CDR3 DNA: TGTGCCAGTAGTATCGTTTCGGCAGCCTATAGCAATCAGCCCCAGCATTTT
D gene: .
clone size: .
J gene: TRBJ1-5
V gene: TRBV19

CDR3 protein: CASSEGVAGPYNEQFF
CDR3 DNA: TGTGCCAGCAGTGAAGGGGTAGCGGGGCCCTACAATGAGCAGTTCTTC
D gene: TRBD2
clone size: .
J gene: TRBJ2-1
V gene: TRBV2

CDR3 protein: CASSKKRGEQFF
CDR3 DNA: TGTGCCAGCAGTAAAAAACGGGGTGAGCAGTTCTTC
D gene: .
clone size: .
J gene: TRBJ2-1
V gene: TRBV6-6

CDR3 protein: CASTLEGHEQYF
CDR3 DNA: TGTGCCAGCACTTTAGAGGGCCACGAGCAGTACTTC
D gene: .
clone size: .
J gene: TRBJ2-7
V gene: TRBV7-9

CDR3 protein: CASSPQGGTEAFF
CDR3 DNA: TGTGCCAGCAGCCCACAGGGAGGCACTGAAGCTTTCTTT
D gene: .
clone size: .
J gene: TRBJ1-1
V gene: TRBV7-9

CDR3 protein: CSVMFVQTEAFF
CDR3 DNA: TGCAGCGTTATGTTCGTCCAAACTGAAGCTTTCTTT
D gene: .
clone size: .
J gene: TRBJ1-1
V gene: TRBV29-1

CDR3 protein: CASSSTGETGNTIYF
CDR3 DNA: TGTGCCAGCAGCTCGACAGGGGAAACCGGAAACACCATATATTTT
D gene: TRBD1
clone size: many
J gene: TRBJ1-3
V gene: TRBV7-9

CDR3 protein: CATAKVAGDTGELFF
CDR3 DNA: TGTGCCACCGCGAAGGTAGCGGGAGACACCGGGGAGCTGTTTTTT
D gene: TRBD2
clone size: once
J gene: TRBJ2-2
V gene: TRBV10-3

CDR3 protein: CASSEGLGLYEQYF
CDR3 DNA: TGTGCCAGCAGTGAGGGACTAGGTTTATACGAGCAGTACTTC
D gene: TRBD2
clone size: .
J gene: TRBJ2-7
V gene: TRBV6-1

CDR3 protein: CATSRVTGAGYGYTF
CDR3 DNA: TGTGCCACCAGCAGAGTGACAGGGGCAGGGTATGGCTACACCTTC
D gene: TRBD1
clone size: .
J gene: TRBJ1-2
V gene: TRBV15

CDR3 protein: CASSQGEGTDTQYF
CDR3 DNA: TGCGCCAGCAGCCAGGGCGAGGGTACAGATACGCAGTATTTT
D gene: .
clone size: .
J gene: TRBJ2-3
V gene: TRBV4-1

CDR3 protein: CAISDGGSGYGYGYTF
CDR3 DNA: TGTGCCATCAGTGACGGGGGGTCAGGGTACGGTTATGGCTACACCTTC
D gene: .
clone size: .
J gene: TRBJ1-2
V gene: TRBV10-3

CDR3 protein: CASSVDGTDEQYF
CDR3 DNA: TGTGCCAGTAGTGTAGACGGGACAGACGAGCAGTACTTC
D gene: TRBD1
clone size: .
J gene: TRBJ2-7
V gene: TRBV19

CDR3 protein: CASSEGRGVVGYTF
CDR3 DNA: TGCGCCAGCAGTGAGGGCAGGGGTGTGGTTGGCTACACCTTC
D gene: .
clone size: .
J gene: TRBJ1-2
V gene: TRBV10-1

CDR3 protein: CSVVWGASGANVLTF
CDR3 DNA: TGCAGCGTTGTTTGGGGGGCGTCTGGGGCCAACGTCCTGACTTTC
D gene: .
clone size: .
J gene: TRBJ2-6
V gene: TRBV29-1

CDR3 protein: CASSQGGLAGATDTQYF
CDR3 DNA: TGTGCCAGCAGCCAGGGAGGACTAGCGGGAGCGACAGATACGCAGTATTTT
D gene: TRBD2
clone size: .
J gene: TRBJ2-3
V gene: TRBV3-1/TRBV3-2

CDR3 protein: CSVDGYGTEAFF
CDR3 DNA: TGCAGCGTTGATGGTTACGGGACTGAAGCTTTCTTT
D gene: .
clone size: .
J gene: TRBJ1-1
V gene: TRBV29-1

CDR3 protein: CASSEAYRDRDQETQYF
CDR3 DNA: TGTGCCAGCAGTGAAGCTTACCGGGACAGGGACCAAGAGACCCAGTACTTC
D gene: TRBD1
clone size: few
J gene: TRBJ2-5
V gene: TRBV6-1

CDR3 protein: CASSSGGRGGYQETQYF
CDR3 DNA: TGTGCCAGCAGTTCCGGGGGCAGAGGGGGTTACCAAGAGACCCAGTACTTC
D gene: .
clone size: .
J gene: TRBJ2-5
V gene: TRBV27

CDR3 protein: CASSSALASGELFF
CDR3 DNA: TGTGCCAGTAGTTCCGCACTAGCTTCAGGGGAGCTGTTTTTT
D gene: .
clone size: .
J gene: TRBJ2-2
V gene: TRBV19

CDR3 protein: CASSYTPGAEAFF
CDR3 DNA: TGTGCCAGCAGTTACACCCCAGGGGCTGAAGCTTTCTTT
D gene: .
clone size: .
J gene: TRBJ1-1
V gene: TRBV6-5

CDR3 protein: CSAATNEKLFF
CDR3 DNA: TGCAGTGCTGCAACTAATGAAAAACTGTTTTTT
D gene: .
clone size: .
J gene: TRBJ1-4
V gene: TRBV20-1

CDR3 protein: CASSLEGEGLNNEKLFF
CDR3 DNA: TGTGCCAGCAGTTTAGAAGGGGAAGGACTGAATAATGAAAAACTGTTTTTT
D gene: .
clone size: .
J gene: TRBJ1-4
V gene: TRBV28

CDR3 protein: CASSEGQGGGYTF
CDR3 DNA: TGTGCCAGCAGTGAAGGACAGGGGGGTGGCTACACCTTC
D gene: TRBD1
clone size: .
J gene: TRBJ1-2
V gene: TRBV2

CDR3 protein: CAISEGTETQYF
CDR3 DNA: TGTGCCATCAGTGAGGGGACAGAGACCCAGTACTTC
D gene: .
clone size: .
J gene: TRBJ2-5
V gene: TRBV10-3

CDR3 protein: CSASDRGGYTF
CDR3 DNA: TGCAGTGCATCGGACAGGGGCGGCTACACCTTC
D gene: TRBD1
clone size: .
J gene: TRBJ1-2
V gene: TRBV20-1

CDR3 protein: CASSPLHNRVETQYF
CDR3 DNA: TGTGCCAGCAGCCCCCTTCACAACAGGGTAGAGACCCAGTACTTC
D gene: .
clone size: once
J gene: TRBJ2-5
V gene: TRBV7-6

CDR3 protein: CSVVSGRADETQYF
CDR3 DNA: TGCAGCGTTGTCAGCGGGAGGGCCGATGAGACCCAGTACTTC
D gene: TRBD2
clone size: .
J gene: TRBJ2-5
V gene: TRBV29-1

CDR3 protein: CASSPTGFHEQFF
CDR3 DNA: TGTGCCAGCAGCCCGACAGGGTTCCATGAGCAGTTCTTC
D gene: TRBD1
clone size: .
J gene: TRBJ2-1
V gene: TRBV5-4

CDR3 protein: CASSIRDGNTEAFF
CDR3 DNA: TGTGCCAGCAGCATAAGGGACGGTAACACTGAAGCTTTCTTT
D gene: .
clone size: few
J gene: TRBJ1-1
V gene: TRBV11-2

CDR3 protein: CASSLVGEGNTEAFF
CDR3 DNA: TGTGCCAGCAGCTTGGTGGGGGAGGGGAACACTGAAGCTTTCTTT
D gene: .
clone size: .
J gene: TRBJ1-1
V gene: TRBV5-4

CDR3 protein: CASSLTGGILEQYF
CDR3 DNA: TGCGCCAGCAGCTTGACAGGGGGGATTCTGGAGCAGTACTTC
D gene: TRBD1
clone size: .
J gene: TRBJ2-7
V gene: TRBV5-1